The clone carrying this T cell receptor (beta chain) is a singleton in its sample. Its antigen is not known. The data are from a study of blood T cells in healthy people across ages. Study findings and constraints: Age brought a roughly linear fall in TCR beta diversity measured per million T cells.

With 6 bases removed from V and 9 bases from J, the gap between germline ends came to 15 bases. Germline loops: CDR1 SNHLY, CDR2 FYNNEI. This CDR3 has 14 residues. Next came a second PCR, run for about 6 to 12 cycles, which used a sample-barcoded 5' primer along with a J-beta primer mix. Each cDNA molecule, via a template-switch adaptor with 12 random nucleotides, was tagged. TCRdb independently ran MiXCR on the 5' RACE reads; one entry per CDR3 protein. The sample comprises over a million distinct CDR3 sequences, around 55% of which are singletons, and roughly 7% rests with the top ten. Material for sequencing was blood. The chain recombines TRBV2 with TRBJ1-6; D might be TRBD1 (5 bases). The TCR was taken from a man between 18 and 29 years old in good health. The CDR3 bases are TGTGCCAGCAGAGAGACAGCTGGCGGTTCACCCCTCCACTTT. Translation gives CASRETAGGSPLHF.